This is a list of T cell receptor beta chains from one sample in a study of blood T cell repertoires in COVID-19. The repertoire was sequenced with immunoSEQ multiplex PCR; TCRdb's copy has only in-frame clones and lacks some. The sample holds a few hundred thousand clones; 83% are singletons and the top ten take roughly 5.1%. Sample: PBMCs or T cells enriched from blood (not recorded which). The receptors were gathered from a woman between 50 and 59 years old who had recovered from COVID-19. Both conserved end residues are trimmed from each CDR3.

j_gene,v_gene,CDR3aa
TRBJ1-5,TRBV19,ASSIGQGRADRNQPQH
TRBJ1-2,TRBV3-1/TRBV3-2,ASSQLDRLSYGYT
TRBJ2-5,TRBV6-6,ASSPTFGGRQETQY
TRBJ1-1,TRBV14,ASSQGPSGIGAEAF
TRBJ1-1,TRBV5-1,ASSLEGSGVATEAF
TRBJ2-7,TRBV6-5,ASSSRQGRRDEQY
TRBJ1-1,TRBV7-9,ASSSGHLGFTEAF
TRBJ1-2,TRBV11-3,ASSLGGTAQAYGYT
TRBJ2-1,TRBV5-6,ASSWPTGGTNEQF
TRBJ2-7,TRBV6-5,ASSLKPGTYEQY
TRBJ1-5,TRBV19,ASSRGGGGNQPQH
TRBJ1-5,TRBV19,ASSNNPGQGNQPQH
TRBJ2-5,TRBV27,ASSPAGLIETQY
TRBJ2-7,TRBV6-5,ASSYWASNPSYEQY
TRBJ1-4,TRBV10-3,AIGTGEEKLF
TRBJ2-2,TRBV7-3,ASSQGLLAGTGELF
TRBJ1-1,TRBV19,ASSDSATMNTEAF
TRBJ2-1,TRBV5-1,ASSPSRGSSYNEQF
TRBJ1-2,TRBV18,ASSPGTVVYGYT
TRBJ2-7,TRBV7-2,ASSRTSGIDYEQY
TRBJ2-7,TRBV4-1,ASSQSRGGVSYEQY
TRBJ1-5,TRBV5-1,ASSLGGQGDQPQH
TRBJ1-6,TRBV7-8,ASSEATGREVSPLH
TRBJ1-3,TRBV6-5,ASTVRAGNTIY
TRBJ1-2,TRBV6-6,ASSQPDRDYGYT
TRBJ2-3,TRBV11-2,ASSLRMQGTGGTDTQY
TRBJ1-6,TRBV7-9,ASSRRDRVNSPLH
TRBJ2-1,TRBV7-3,ASSIQGASYNEQF
TRBJ1-3,TRBV9,ASSARQGAQGNTIY
TRBJ1-4,TRBV5-1,ASSLDLTGGNEKLF
TRBJ1-6,TRBV7-2,ASSTGTGDNSPLH
TRBJ2-6,TRBV19,ASSIKSAQANVLT
TRBJ1-4,TRBV6-5,ASSHRDQKLF
TRBJ2-7,TRBV9,ASSPRQELSYEQY
TRBJ1-5,TRBV4-1,ASSQDNGDWPQH
TRBJ2-3,TRBV9,ASSEALSTGTQY
TRBJ1-2,TRBV5-1,ASSGGQSYGYT
TRBJ1-1,TRBV28,ASSLFDRAAF
TRBJ1-1,TRBV9,ASSPRTGDTWTEAF
TRBJ2-2,TRBV4-3,ASSQASGTGEFDTGELF